This entry lists 28 T cell receptor beta chains sequenced from one sample in a study of control samples from healthy donors and cancer patients. Clones were sequenced by immunoSEQ multiplex PCR, and TCRdb holds only the in-frame ones, with some missing. The sample has roughly 120,000 clones, about 93% seen once; the top ten hold around 2.5%. Sequences were obtained from blood. The receptors here all came from a man between 25 and 39 years old in good health.

V and J are TRBV19 and TRBJ1-6; D perhaps matches TRBD1 (6 bases). Germline lookup yields CDR1 LNHDA and CDR2 SQIVND (reference sequence). The CDR3 is 14 amino acids. V lost 5 bases to trimming and J lost 14 bases, with 19 bases between them. CDR3 in amino acids: CASSPREGGITLHF. The CDR3 DNA reads as TGTGCCAGTAGTCCCCGTGAAGGGGGAATCACCCTCCACTTT. Using reference TRBV19 and TRBJ1-6 for the parts outside the CDR3, the full variable domain is DGGITQSPKYLFRKEGQNVTLSCEQNLNHDAMYWYRQDPGQGLRLIYYSQIVNDFQKGDIAEGYSVSREKKESFPLTVTSAQKNPTAFYLCASSPREGGITLHFGNGTRLTVT.

V usage is TRBV5-1 and J usage is TRBJ1-1; no firm D call. Germline V gives CDR1 SGHRS, CDR2 YFSETQ. Trimming cost V 8 bases and J 0 bases, with 20 bases left between them. The CDR3 spans 16 residues. CDR3 region: CASARVGVGLNTEAFF. The CDR3 DNA is TGCGCCAGTGCGCGGGTTGGAGTCGGGTTGAACACTGAAGCTTTCTTT.

The J gene is TRBJ2-1, the V gene TRBV10-3; the D is unclear. Trimming took off 8 bases at V and 11 bases at J, with 10 bases between the two ends. Germline lookup yields CDR1 ENHRY and CDR2 SYGVKD. There are 10 residues in the CDR3. The DNA of the CDR3 is TGTGCCATCGGTACCGGCCAGCAGTTCTTC. Encoded protein: CAIGTGQQFF.

This clone turned up a few times. The rearrangement joins TRBV14 to TRBJ2-7; D uncertain. V was trimmed by 5 bases and J by 2 bases, leaving 7 bases between them. Germline V lookup: CDR1 SGHDN, CDR2 FVKESK. The CDR3 covers 12 residues. CDR3 residues: CASSGETYEQYV. The CDR3 DNA reads TGTGCCAGCAGCGGGGAAACCTACGAGCAGTACGTC.

This clone was observed once. V is TRBV7-2 and J is TRBJ1-3, with no clear D. V was shortened by 5 bases and J by 0 bases, with 5 bases between the two germline ends. The CDR3 is 13 residues long. CDR1 is SGHTA, CDR2 FQGNSA, per germline. CDR3 sequence: CASSLHSGNTIYF. For the CDR3, the DNA is TGTGCCAGCAGCCTACACTCTGGAAACACCATATATTTT.

This clone was observed a handful of times. The chain links TRBV5-8 to TRBJ2-2; 9 bases match TRBD2. This CDR3 has 16 residues. Germline V gene lookup returns CDR1 SGHTS and CDR2 YDEGEE. With V trimmed by 0 bases and J by 0 bases, 0 bases remained unmatched. CDR3 protein: CASSLVAGANTGELFF. Written as DNA, the CDR3 is TGTGCCAGCAGCTTGGTAGCGGGGGCGAACACCGGGGAGCTGTTTTTT.

J is TRBJ1-6 and V is TRBV15; D gene uncertain. Germline V gives CDR1 LNHNV, CDR2 YYDKDF (reference sequence). CDR3 length: 16 residues. V gave up 4 bases and J gave up 8 bases, with 18 bases separating them. CDR3 bases: TGTGCCACCAGCAAAGCTTTGGCGATACGCGATTCACCCCTCCACTTT. Its protein is CATSKALAIRDSPLHF.

The rearrangement links TRBV6-1 to TRBJ1-3; D unclear. There are 15 residues in the CDR3. V was shortened by 6 bases and J by 3 bases, with 15 bases between the two germline ends. Germline CDR1 reads MNHNS; CDR2 reads SASEGT. DNA of the CDR3: TGTGCCAGCAGACCTACGGGAGGGTTTGGAAACACCATATATTTT. This sequence encodes CASRPTGGFGNTIYF.

The gene calls are TRBV3-1 (or the pseudogene TRBV3-2) and TRBJ1-4; the D gene is possibly TRBD1 (6 bases). The CDR3 loop spans 12 amino acids. Trimming removed 4 bases from V and 11 bases from J, with 11 bases in between. Germline values: CDR1 LGHDT, CDR2 YNNKEL (reference sequence). CDR3 DNA sequence: TGTGCCAGCAGCCTGCCAGGGGCGAAACTGTTTTTT. Its protein is CASSLPGAKLFF.

This sequence joins TRBV11-2 and TRBJ2-7; no clear D gene. Germline V gene lookup returns CDR1 SGHAT and CDR2 FQNNGV. The CDR3 is made up of 13 amino acids. V gave up 3 bases and J gave up 3 bases, with 9 bases separating them. CDR3 sequence reads: CASSLGLVYEQYF. The CDR3 region has the DNA TGTGCCAGCAGCTTGGGTCTTGTCTACGAGCAGTACTTC.

The gene calls are TRBV7-2 and TRBJ2-1; TRBD1 matches at 9 bases. CDR1 and CDR2 from the germline V gene are SGHTA and FQGNSA. The CDR3 has 15 amino acids. V trimming: 1 base; J trimming: 12 bases; junction bases outside the gene matches: 10. CDR3 residues: CASSLEEGTGTSQFF. Here the CDR3 DNA reads TGTGCCAGCAGCTTAGAAGAGGGGACAGGGACTTCGCAGTTCTTC.

This clone was seen once. The chain couples TRBV24-1 to TRBJ2-2; D uncertain. V was shortened by 3 bases and J by 1 base, with 11 bases between the two germline ends. This CDR3 is 16 amino acids long. In germline, CDR1 is KGHDR, CDR2 SFDVKD. The CDR3 nucleotides are TGTGCCACCAGTGATACGGAGCCCAGGAACACCGGGGAGCTGTTTTTT. This gives the protein CATSDTEPRNTGELFF.

The V gene is TRBV7-2, the J gene TRBJ2-4, with D unclear. This CDR3 comprises 13 residues. Trimming took 5 bases from V and 3 from J, leaving 8 bases between them. Germline CDR1 reads SGHTA; CDR2 reads FQGNSA. The CDR3 protein is CASSAWVKNIQYF. The DNA for the CDR3 is TGTGCCAGCAGCGCCTGGGTCAAAAACATTCAGTACTTC.

The chain recombines TRBV5-1 with TRBJ2-3; 9 nucleotides line up with TRBD2. The CDR3 length is 17 residues. Germline CDR1 is SGHRS and CDR2 is YFSETQ. V gave up 0 bases and J gave up 2 bases; unmatched junction bases: 7. The DNA of the CDR3 is TGCGCCAGCAGCTTGGCCGGAAGCGGGGGGTACACAGATACGCAGTATTTT. Amino acid sequence: CASSLAGSGGYTDTQYF.

The genes are TRBV6-5 and TRBJ1-2; D may be TRBD1 (5 bases). There are 13 residues in the CDR3. Germline CDR1 is MNHEY and CDR2 is SVGAGI. Trimming took off 7 bases at V and 6 bases at J, with 15 bases between the two ends. Here the CDR3 reads CASTPGGGNGYTF. CDR3 sequence (DNA): TGTGCCAGCACTCCCGGTGGGGGGAATGGCTACACCTTC.

The genes are TRBV7-9 and TRBJ2-2; TRBD1 agrees at 7 bases. CDR1 SEHNR and CDR2 FQNEAQ come from the germline V gene (reference sequence). Trimming removed 4 bases from V and 5 bases from J; junction bases left unmatched: 4. The CDR3 length is 14 residues. The CDR3, as DNA: TGTGCCAGCAGCTCCTACAGGGGTACCGGGGAGCTGTTTTTT. Protein sequence: CASSSYRGTGELFF.

This chain joins TRBV28 and TRBJ2-2; TRBD1 matches at 7 bases. The CDR3 spans 15 residues. The trim removed 4 bases at V and 7 bases at J, leaving 9 bases unmatched. Per germline, CDR1 MDHEN and CDR2 SYDVKM. The CDR3 is CASSSDREWVGELFF. The CDR3 DNA reads as TGTGCCAGCAGTTCCGACAGGGAGTGGGTCGGGGAGCTGTTTTTT.

This chain links TRBV7-2 with TRBJ1-1, with D possibly matching TRBD1 (6 bases). Trimming stripped 3 bases from V and 1 base from J, with 9 bases between. The germline CDR1 and CDR2 sequences are SGHTA and FQGNSA. This CDR3 has 14 amino acids. The CDR3 sequence: CASSLGHQNTEAFF. The CDR3 DNA reads TGTGCCAGCAGCTTGGGACACCAGAACACTGAAGCTTTCTTT.

This clone has a single count. The V call is TRBV4-1, the J call TRBJ2-5; TRBD2 matches 8 bases. The germline CDR1 and CDR2 sequences are MGHRA and YSYEKL. This CDR3 spans 18 amino acids. V lost 3 bases, J lost 5 bases, and 17 bases stayed unmatched. The chain's CDR3 is CASSHSSVVAGKGETQYF. The DNA of the CDR3 is TGCGCCAGCAGCCACTCAAGCGTGGTAGCGGGGAAAGGGGAGACCCAGTACTTC.

This chain connects TRBV5-1 to TRBJ2-2; 12 bases are a match to TRBD1. The V and J ends lost 6 bases and 4 bases, in that order; junction bases with no gene match: 4. The germline V gene has CDR1 SGHRS and CDR2 YFSETQ. The CDR3 is 15 residues long. CDR3 amino acids: CASTGTGGATGELFF. The DNA of the CDR3 is TGCGCCAGCACAGGGACAGGGGGCGCCACCGGGGAGCTGTTTTTT.

The chain couples TRBV5-6 to TRBJ1-4; 8 bases map to TRBD1. J was trimmed by 2 bases and V by 4 bases; bases with no gene match: 10. The CDR3 length is 17 residues. The germline CDR1 and CDR2 sequences are SGHDT and YYEEEE. CDR3 sequence reads: CASSPDRAGATNEKLFF. For the CDR3, the DNA is TGTGCCAGCAGCCCGGACAGGGCAGGAGCTACTAATGAAAAACTGTTTTTT. The whole variable domain, remainder taken from reference TRBV5-6 and TRBJ1-4, is DAGVTQSPTHLIKTRGQQVTLRCSPKSGHDTVSWYQQALGQGPQFIFQYYEEEERQRGNFPDRFSGHQFPNYSSELNVNALLLGDSALYLCASSPDRAGATNEKLFFGSGTQLSVL.

V gene TRBV6-1 combines with J gene TRBJ1-5, with 7 bases that match TRBD1. V lost 5 bases to trimming and J lost 2 bases; unmatched junction nucleotides: 3. The CDR3 covers 14 residues. Per the germline V gene, CDR1 is MNHNS and CDR2 is SASEGT. This CDR3 reads CASSTGTGNQPQHF. The CDR3 coding sequence is TGTGCCAGCAGTACCGGGACAGGCAATCAGCCCCAGCATTTT.

The chain recombines TRBV30 with TRBJ2-1; 7 bases agree with TRBD2. The germline CDR1 and CDR2 sequences are GTSNPN and SVGIG (reference sequence). Trimming took 6 bases from V and 7 from J; bases not matched to a gene: 6. The CDR3 has 12 residues. The DNA for the CDR3 is TGTGCCTGCCTCAGGGAGGGTAATGAGCAGTTCTTC. Residues: CACLREGNEQFF.

The rearrangement joins TRBV19 to TRBJ1-1, with 11 bases aligning to TRBD1. J lost 1 base, V lost 3 bases, and 7 bases had no gene match. Germline V CDR1 and CDR2: LNHDA, SQIVND (reference sequence). This CDR3 is built from 17 residues. CDR3: CASSISGTGGRNTEAFF. CDR3 nucleotides: TGTGCCAGTAGTATCTCCGGGACAGGGGGAAGGAACACTGAAGCTTTCTTT.

V usage is TRBV2 and J usage is TRBJ1-1; D call uncertain. Germline-derived CDR1 and CDR2 are SNHLY and FYNNEI. Trimming took off 1 base at V and 7 bases at J, with 10 bases between the two ends. The CDR3 length is 13 residues. In DNA, the CDR3 is TGTGCCAGCAGTGAAGTTCTCGTCGGTGAAGCTTTCTTT. Translated, it gives CASSEVLVGEAFF.

The chain couples TRBV11-2 to TRBJ2-1, with TRBD1 identical over 10 bases. This CDR3 has 15 residues. Trimming removed 3 bases from V and 3 bases from J; junction bases left unmatched: 2. CDR1 is SGHAT and CDR2 is FQNNGV in the germline V gene. CDR3 DNA sequence: TGTGCCAGCAGCTTTGGGACAGGGGTCTACAATGAGCAGTTCTTC. This sequence encodes CASSFGTGVYNEQFF.

This clone was counted once. The chain links TRBV6-1 to TRBJ1-4; perhaps TRBD1 as D (6 bases). CDR1 is MNHNS, CDR2 SASEGT, per germline. This CDR3 has 16 residues. Trimming shortened V by 2 bases and J by 8 bases, and 18 bases separated the two germline ends. CDR3 amino acids: CASSERGTPRGEKLFF. DNA for the CDR3: TGTGCCAGCAGTGAAAGGGGGACCCCCCGAGGGGAAAAACTGTTTTTT.

The chain combines TRBV5-1 with TRBJ1-1; TRBD1 agrees at 7 bases. CDR1 and CDR2 (germline): SGHRS, YFSETQ. V dropped 2 bases and J dropped 1; count of bases not matched to a gene: 2. The CDR3 has 14 residues. CDR3: CASSLNRGNTEAFF. CDR3 DNA sequence: TGCGCCAGCAGCTTAAACAGGGGGAACACTGAAGCTTTCTTT. The full variable domain, in which reference TRBV5-1 and TRBJ1-1 provide the parts outside the CDR3, is KAGVTQTPRYLIKTRGQQVTLSCSPISGHRSVSWYQQTPGQGLQFLFEYFSETQRNKGNFPGRFSGRQFSNSRSEMNVSTLELGDSALYLCASSLNRGNTEAFFGQGTRLTVV.